Sequencing of this TCR beta chain was carried out in a study of early T cells in non-severe SARS-CoV-2 infection. Using its own MiXCR run on the 5' RACE reads, TCRdb lists one record per CDR3 protein. The table includes around 99,000 distinct CDR3 sequences, roughly 17% detected once. The ends were cut back, 0 bases at V and 8 bases at J, with 10 bases in the middle. The germline CDR1 and CDR2 sequences are SGHAT and FQNNGV. The CDR3 has 14 amino acids. This clonotype was picked up a small number of times. The receptor comes from an adult who was a healthcare worker with PCR-confirmed SARS-CoV-2 infection or an uninfected control (not recorded which). The sample was whole blood, taken at baseline. The chain recombines TRBV11-2 with TRBJ2-2; D gene unclear. CDR3 amino acids: CASSLDSGSGELFF. CDR3 nucleotides: TGTGCCAGCAGCTTAGATTCTGGGTCTGGGGAGCTGTTTTTT. The variable domain in full, completed from reference TRBV11-2 and TRBJ2-2, reads EAGVAQSPRYKIIEKRQSVAFWCNPISGHATLYWYQQILGQGPKLLIQFQNNGVVDDSQLPKDRFSAERLKGVDSTLKIQPAKLEDSAVYLCASSLDSGSGELFFGEGSRLTVL.